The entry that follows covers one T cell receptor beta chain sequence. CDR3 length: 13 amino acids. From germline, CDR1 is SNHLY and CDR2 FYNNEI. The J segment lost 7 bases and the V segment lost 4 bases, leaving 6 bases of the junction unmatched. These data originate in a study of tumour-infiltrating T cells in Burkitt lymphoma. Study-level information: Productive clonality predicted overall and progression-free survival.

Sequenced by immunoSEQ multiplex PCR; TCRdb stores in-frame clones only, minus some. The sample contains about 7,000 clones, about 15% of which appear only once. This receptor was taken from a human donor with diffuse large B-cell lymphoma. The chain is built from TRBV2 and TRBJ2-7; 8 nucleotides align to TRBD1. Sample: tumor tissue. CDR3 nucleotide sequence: TGTGCCAGCAGTGGTACAGGGGGGTCGGAGCAGTACTTC. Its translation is CASSGTGGSEQYF.